This section outlines one T cell receptor (beta chain) sequence together with its context. The data were taken from a study of blood T cell repertoires in COVID-19. Study at large: PBMCs, B-cell-depleted T cells, or T cells were the source of the cDNA or gDNA that made up the material.

CDR3 size: 19 residues. The germline V gene has CDR1 SGHVS and CDR2 FQNEAQ. V was pared by 0 bases and J by 2 bases, with 10 bases of the junction left unmatched. TCRdb's table, derived via immunoSEQ multiplex PCR, lists solely in-frame clones and lacks some. The sample carries roughly 280,000 clones, around 90% recorded once. The genes are TRBV7-8 and TRBJ1-5, with 10 bases that match TRBD1. The sequence was collected from a woman aged 55-70 years with COVID-19, enrolled during active disease. The sequencing sample was made of peripheral blood. The DNA for the CDR3 is TGTGCCAGCAGCTTAGCTAATTCGTACGGGACAGGGGGCAATCAGCCCCAGCATTTT. Its translation is CASSLANSYGTGGNQPQHF.